The 28 T cell receptor beta chains given below trace back to one sample, sequenced in a study of blood T cell repertoires in COVID-19. Sequencing was performed with immunoSEQ multiplex PCR; in TCRdb, only in-frame clones are kept and a portion is missing. The sample shows some 58,000 clones, roughly 84% of them seen only once. Sequencing was done on a sample of peripheral blood. The receptors shown here come from a man over 45 with COVID-19, enrolled during active disease.

This clone was found a few times. This sequence joins TRBV12-3 or TRBV12-4 and TRBJ2-3; D is unresolved. V lost 6 bases, J lost 6 bases, and 10 bases lay in between. The CDR3 runs 12 residues. DNA of the CDR3: TGTGCCAGCAGCCCGACTCGGGATACGCAGTATTTT. Its translation: CASSPTRDTQYF.

The genes are TRBV21-1 and TRBJ2-1; TRBD2 is the table's D call, not checked against the DNA. TRBV21-1 is assigned pseudogene status. This CDR3 is 17 amino acids long. The CDR3 loop reads CASSRRQWRVDGNEQFF. CDR3 nucleotides: TGTGCCAGCAGCAGAAGGCAATGGCGGGTCGACGGGAATGAGCAGTTCTTC.

V and J are TRBV11-1 and TRBJ2-1; D is possibly TRBD2 (5 bases). The CDR3 runs 15 residues. The V end lost 3 bases, the J end lost 8 bases, and 17 bases lay between the germline ends. CDR1 and CDR2 from the germline V gene are SGHAT and FQDESV (reference sequence). CDR3 coding DNA: TGTGCCAGCAGCTTGGGAGTGAGGGCTCGGGATGAGCAGTTCTTC. Translating it yields CASSLGVRARDEQFF. Together with reference TRBV11-1 and TRBJ2-1, the CDR3 gives the full variable domain: EAEVAQSPRYKITEKSQAVAFWCDPISGHATLYWYRQILGQGPELLVQFQDESVVDDSQLPKDRFSAERLKGVDSTLKIQPAELGDSAMYLCASSLGVRARDEQFFGPGTRLTVL.

The V and J genes are TRBV10-1 and TRBJ2-3, with D perhaps matching TRBD2 (5 bases). Trimming took 2 bases from V and 9 from J, leaving 6 bases between them. Germline CDR1 and CDR2: WNHNN and SYGVQD (reference sequence). CDR3 length equals 11 residues. CDR3 DNA sequence: TGCGCCAGCAGTGAGAGGAGGACGCAGTATTTT. The encoded protein is CASSERRTQYF.

J is TRBJ1-2 and V is TRBV21-1; whether TRBD1, the table's D call, matches the DNA was not checked. TRBV21-1 is a pseudogene segment. The CDR3 sequence is 15 residues long. The CDR3 is CASSKEGRKSYGYTF. Here the CDR3 DNA reads TGTGCCAGCAGCAAAGAGGGGCGGAAAAGCTATGGCTACACCTTC.

V gene TRBV2 combines with J gene TRBJ2-1; TRBD2 matches 9 bases. This CDR3 contains 14 residues. Germline-derived CDR1 and CDR2 are SNHLY and FYNNEI. J gave up 4 bases and V 5 bases, and 3 bases lay outside the gene matches. CDR3 amino acids: CASSQLAGYNEQFF. The CDR3 nucleotides are TGTGCCAGCAGTCAACTAGCGGGTTACAATGAGCAGTTCTTC.

The J gene is TRBJ2-3, the V gene TRBV30; 9 nucleotides agree with TRBD1. The V gene end was trimmed by 3 bases and the J gene end by 4 bases; junction bases not matched to a gene: 8. The length of the CDR3 is 15 residues. The germline V gene has CDR1 GTSNPN and CDR2 SVGIG (reference sequence). The CDR3 protein is CAWRTGGKLADTQYF. DNA of the CDR3: TGTGCCTGGAGGACAGGGGGGAAGTTGGCAGATACGCAGTATTTT.

This chain links TRBV5-1 with TRBJ2-1; 7 nucleotides agree with TRBD2. CDR3 size: 18 residues. The germline gives CDR1 SGHRS, CDR2 YFSETQ. Trimming cost V 0 bases and J 8 bases; bases outside gene matches: 17. Here the CDR3 reads CASSLVSVGLVHRDEQFF. CDR3 bases: TGCGCCAGCAGCTTGGTCTCGGTCGGACTAGTTCATCGAGATGAGCAGTTCTTC.

The V gene is TRBV9, the J gene TRBJ1-2, with a weak D call TRBD1 (6 bases). CDR1 SGDLS and CDR2 YYNGEE come from the germline V gene. Trimming left V 4 bases short and J 7 bases short, with 14 bases between. The CDR3 has 13 amino acids. The CDR3 protein is CASSSLGGAGYTF. In DNA, the CDR3 is TGTGCCAGCAGCTCCCTAGGGGGTGCTGGCTACACCTTC.

This clone was recorded only once. The chain employs TRBV28 and TRBJ2-7, with 7 bases matching TRBD2. Germline values: CDR1 MDHEN, CDR2 SYDVKM. V trimming: 3 bases; J trimming: 4 bases; junction bases outside the gene matches: 6. This CDR3 region has 14 residues. The CDR3, as DNA: TGTGCCAGCAGTTTGGAAGGACTAGGGTACGAGCAGTACTTC. Its translation: CASSLEGLGYEQYF.

This clone was detected only a few times. CDR3 sequence reads: CASSPTGALPYEQYF. CDR3 sequence (DNA): TGTGCCAGCAGTCCCACAGGGGCTCTCCCCTACGAGCAGTACTTC. J is TRBJ2-7 and V is TRBV28; 7 bases align to TRBD1. CDR1 MDHEN and CDR2 SYDVKM come from the germline V gene. V lost 5 bases to trimming and J lost 2 bases; unmatched junction nucleotides: 9. The length of the CDR3 is 15 residues.

The rearrangement links TRBV5-1 to TRBJ1-4, with 8 nucleotides matching TRBD1. Germline CDR1 and CDR2: SGHRS and YFSETQ. This CDR3 contains 14 residues. Germline trimming cut 0 bases from V and 7 bases from J; bases unmatched to any gene: 2. CDR3 in DNA: TGCGCCAGCAGCTTGGGACAGGGGAGTGAAAAACTGTTTTTT. This sequence encodes CASSLGQGSEKLFF.

The V gene is TRBV30, the J gene TRBJ2-7; 8 nucleotides match TRBD1. The trim removed 5 bases at V and 5 bases at J, leaving 5 bases unmatched. The CDR3 contains 12 residues. Germline CDR1 reads GTSNPN; CDR2 reads SVGIG (reference sequence). This CDR3 reads CAWGQGRDEQYF. CDR3 nucleotides: TGTGCCTGGGGACAGGGTCGGGACGAGCAGTACTTC.

The V gene is TRBV27, the J gene TRBJ1-2; 7 bases are a match to TRBD1. The V and J ends lost 3 bases and 5 bases, in that order; junction bases with no gene match: 3. This CDR3 contains 13 residues. The germline V gene encodes CDR1 MNHEY and CDR2 SMNVEV (reference sequence). CDR3 loop: CASSFSQGYGYTF. CDR3 sequence (DNA): TGTGCCAGCAGTTTCTCACAGGGGTATGGCTACACCTTC.

The chain recombines TRBV18 with TRBJ2-7, with a possible D match to TRBD1 (6 bases). Deletions cut 6 bases from V and 7 bases from J, with 22 bases between. Germline CDR1 and CDR2: KGHSH and LQKENI. The CDR3 loop spans 15 amino acids. For the CDR3, the DNA is TGTGCCAGCTCCCCGGTGGACAGCCTTTTATCGGAGCAGTACTTC. This encodes CASSPVDSLLSEQYF.

The chain couples TRBV5-6 to TRBJ2-7; D unclear. CDR3 length equals 14 residues. Looked up from germline, CDR1 is SGHDT and CDR2 is YYEEEE. V lost 0 bases and J 3 bases, leaving 10 bases between the germline ends. The CDR3 region has the DNA TGTGCCAGCAGCTTGGGCCCAGATGTCTACGAGCAGTACTTC. As protein: CASSLGPDVYEQYF.

As DNA, the CDR3 is TGTGCCACCCATTGGGGGGTCGGGGAGCTGTTTTTT. The encoded protein is CATHWGVGELFF. The chain is built from TRBV6-5 and TRBJ2-2; a weak D match, TRBD2 (6 bases). The ends were cut back, 10 bases at V and 7 bases at J, with 13 bases in the middle. Germline loops: CDR1 MNHEY, CDR2 SVGAGI. The CDR3 runs 12 residues.

The chain couples TRBV6-5 to TRBJ1-3, with D possibly TRBD1 on 6 matching bases. Germline V lookup: CDR1 MNHEY, CDR2 SVGAGI. This CDR3 has 14 residues. V was trimmed by 5 bases and J by 3 bases, leaving 11 bases between them. The CDR3 DNA is TGTGCCAGCAGTACACAGGGCTTTGGAAACACCATATATTTT. This sequence encodes CASSTQGFGNTIYF.

CDR3 sequence: CASSLQTANTEAFF. The CDR3 nucleotides read TGTGCCAGCAGCTTACAGACTGCGAACACTGAAGCTTTCTTT. The chain recombines TRBV7-2 with TRBJ1-1; D gene ambiguous. V was shortened by 2 bases and J by 1 base, with 8 bases between the two germline ends. Germline CDR1 is SGHTA and CDR2 is FQGNSA. This CDR3 comprises 14 residues.

The rearrangement joins TRBV24-1 to TRBJ2-1, with 8 bases lining up with TRBD1. CDR3 size: 15 residues. The J segment lost 2 bases and the V segment lost 6 bases, leaving 5 bases of the junction unmatched. Germline values: CDR1 KGHDR, CDR2 SFDVKD. This chain's CDR3 is CATSPTDRAYNEQFF. The CDR3 nucleotides are TGTGCCACCAGTCCAACGGACAGGGCCTACAATGAGCAGTTCTTC.

The chain carries TRBV7-2 and TRBJ2-3; 9 bases line up with TRBD2. V trimming: 5 bases; J trimming: 2 bases; junction bases outside the gene matches: 8. Germline CDR1 SGHTA, CDR2 FQGNSA. This CDR3 comprises 16 residues. The CDR3 nucleotides are TGTGCCAGCAGCATAAGACTAGCGGTACCCACAGATACGCAGTATTTT. It specifies CASSIRLAVPTDTQYF.

The chain has TRBV2 and TRBJ1-6, with TRBD1 matching 11 bases. The CDR3 runs to 15 residues. V shed 6 bases and J 7 bases; nucleotides not matched to a gene: 5. Per the germline V gene, CDR1 is SNHLY and CDR2 is FYNNEI. Here the CDR3 DNA reads TGTGCCAGCAGGGGACAGGGGGTGAGGAATTCACCCCTCCACTTT. Encoded protein: CASRGQGVRNSPLHF.

The chain links TRBV20-1 to TRBJ1-2, with a weak D call TRBD1 (5 bases). Germline CDR1 is DFQATT and CDR2 is SNEGSKA (reference sequence). V was shortened by 3 bases and J by 8 bases, with 22 bases between the two germline ends. The CDR3 contains 15 residues. In nucleotides, the CDR3 is TGCAGTGCTAGTCCCCTTGGGGGAGGGAATGTAGGCTACACCTTC. Amino acid sequence: CSASPLGGGNVGYTF.

CDR3 DNA sequence: TGTGCCAGCAGTTCTCTGACTAGCGGGGAAATAGCCAAAAACATTCAGTACTTC. It specifies CASSSLTSGEIAKNIQYF. This chain uses TRBV6-2 or TRBV6-3 with TRBJ2-4; TRBD2 matches 11 bases. This CDR3 comprises 18 residues. Germline V gives CDR1 MNHEY, CDR2 SVGEGT. With V trimmed by 4 bases and J by 0 bases, 8 bases remained unmatched.

This CDR3 reads CASSDRTSGRAAGELFF. In DNA, the CDR3 is TGTGCCAGCAGCGATCGGACTAGCGGGAGGGCCGCCGGGGAGCTGTTTTTT. The rearrangement uses TRBV13 and TRBJ2-2; TRBD2 matches 15 bases. Germline trimming cut 5 bases from V and 6 bases from J; bases unmatched to any gene: 7. CDR3 length: 17 residues. The germline CDR1 and CDR2 sequences are PRHDT and FYEKMQ (reference sequence). Complete variable domain (other parts from reference TRBV13 and TRBJ2-2): AAGVIQSPRHLIKEKRETATLKCYPIPRHDTVYWYQQGPGQDPQFLISFYEKMQSDKGSIPDRFSAQQFSDYHSELNMSSLELGDSALYFCASSDRTSGRAAGELFFGEGSRLTVL.

The chain uses TRBV24-1 and TRBJ2-7; weak D call: TRBD1 (6 bases). Germline assignment: CDR1 KGHDR and CDR2 SFDVKD. V lost 7 bases and J lost 3, with 9 bases in between. The CDR3 has 12 residues. The CDR3 DNA sequence: TGTGCCACCAGAACAGGGAACTACGAGCAGTACTTC. Protein: CATRTGNYEQYF.

A single count supports this clone. This chain connects TRBV18 to TRBJ2-7, with 10 nucleotides matching TRBD1. The length of the CDR3 is 14 residues. The germline gives CDR1 KGHSH, CDR2 LQKENI. V dropped 0 bases and J dropped 7; count of bases not matched to a gene: 3. The CDR3: CASSPPGQGREQYF. CDR3 nucleotides: TGTGCCAGCTCACCACCGGGACAGGGGCGGGAGCAGTACTTC.

This clone was picked up a small number of times. The rearrangement uses TRBV7-2 and TRBJ2-1; TRBD2 agrees at 10 bases. This CDR3 comprises 16 residues. With V trimmed by 5 bases and J by 4 bases, 8 bases remained unmatched. Germline-derived CDR1 and CDR2 are SGHTA and FQGNSA. This chain's CDR3 is CASSLRTSGLYNEQFF. CDR3 nucleotides: TGTGCCAGCAGCCTAAGGACTAGCGGACTATACAATGAGCAGTTCTTC.